This T cell receptor beta chain was recovered during a study of blood T cell repertoires in COVID-19. About the study: Acute and convalescent COVID-19 samples came from the United States, Italy and Spain.

Assignments of participants to cohorts depended upon their own reported clinical history. Between the trimmed V and J ends, which lost 0 bases and 0 bases, there was a span of 7 bases. Germline V gene lookup returns CDR1 SGHRS and CDR2 YFSETQ. This CDR3 comprises 15 residues. This clone was detected once. The assay was immunoSEQ multiplex PCR, and TCRdb's table has in-frame clones only and misses some. The data hold some 220,000 clones, with 75% to 90% observed a single time. Input material: PBMCs or T cells enriched from blood (not recorded which). This TCR came from a woman under 30 in a cohort exposed to, infected with or recovered from COVID-19 (not recorded which). The chain uses TRBV5-1 and TRBJ1-3, with D hard to call. DNA of the CDR3: TGCGCCAGCAGCTTGGGGGGAGTCTCTGGAAACACCATATATTTT. Amino acids: CASSLGGVSGNTIYF.